Below are 15 T cell receptor beta chains sequenced from a single sample in a study of blood T cell repertoires in COVID-19 (dated by TCRdb to 2019 to 2021). The library was made by the immunoSEQ multiplex PCR assay. This is the immuneACCESS table as TCRdb keeps it, with only in-frame sequences that have V and J called. A part of the clones is gone; compared with another copy, unresolved V genes explain less than half, and the rest is unexplained. The sample contains 300,000 to 400,000 clones, roughly nine tenths of them found a single time. Over 0.95% of the sample is taken by the ten largest. The source material was PBMCs or T cells enriched from blood (not recorded which). The receptors derive from a man younger than 35 who had recovered from COVID-19.

V gene TRBV7-2 combines with J gene TRBJ2-7, with 9 bases lining up with TRBD2. With V trimmed by 5 bases and J by 2 bases, 7 bases remained unmatched. CDR3 length: 15 residues. The V gene's germline CDR1 is SGHTA and CDR2 FQGNSA. Here the CDR3 reads CASSTFSGGAYEQYF. CDR3 nucleotide sequence: TGTGCCAGCAGCACTTTTAGCGGGGGTGCCTACGAGCAGTACTTC.

The CDR3 DNA sequence: TGTGCCAGCAGCTCCTCCGGGACAGGGTGGTGGAATGGCTACACCTTC. It translates to CASSSSGTGWWNGYTF. The rearrangement uses TRBV11-2 and TRBJ1-2; 9 bases agree with TRBD1. This CDR3 region has 16 residues. The V segment lost 4 bases and the J segment 6 bases; nucleotides outside the gene matches: 12. Germline CDR1 SGHAT, CDR2 FQNNGV.

The chain is built from TRBV5-5 and TRBJ1-1, with D possibly matching TRBD1 (5 bases). The CDR3 runs to 15 residues. In germline, CDR1 is SGHKS, CDR2 YYEKEE (reference sequence). V dropped 0 bases and J dropped 2 bases, with 11 bases sitting between them. CDR3 DNA: TGTGCCAGCAGCTTGGGTTGGGGGACTAACACTGAAGCTTTCTTT. As protein: CASSLGWGTNTEAFF.

The V call is TRBV19, the J call TRBJ1-2; 7 nucleotides align to TRBD1. This CDR3 has 13 amino acids. Germline V gene sequence: CDR1 LNHDA, CDR2 SQIVND (reference sequence). Losses at the gene ends were 9 bases for V and 3 bases for J; bases not matched to a gene: 7. The CDR3 DNA reads as TGTGCCAGCGGCTGGACAGGCGACTATGGCTACACCTTC. This gives the protein CASGWTGDYGYTF.

The rearrangement links TRBV3-1 (or the pseudogene TRBV3-2) to TRBJ2-2; D gene unclear. The CDR3 length is 16 residues. V was shortened by 1 base and J by 2 bases, with 11 bases between the two germline ends. Germline V lookup: CDR1 LGHDT, CDR2 YNNKEL (reference sequence). CDR3 amino acids: CASSQVGRLNTGELFF. The CDR3 nucleotides read TGTGCCAGCAGCCAAGTTGGCAGACTCAACACCGGGGAGCTGTTTTTT.

The chain joins TRBV12-5 to TRBJ2-1; no firm D call. The CDR3 extends over 11 amino acids. V was clipped by 5 bases and J by 7 bases, with 6 bases between them. Germline values: CDR1 LGHNT, CDR2 FRNRAP. In nucleotides, the CDR3 is TGTGCTAGTGGTCTACTAAATGAGCAGTTCTTC. This codes for CASGLLNEQFF. Supplemented by reference TRBV12-5 and TRBJ2-1, the full variable domain reads DARVTQTPRHKVTEMGQEVTMRCQPILGHNTVFWYRQTMMQGLELLAYFRNRAPLDDSGMPKDRFSAEMPDATLATLKIQPSEPRDSAVYFCASGLLNEQFFGPGTRLTVL.

This clone occurred once. The J gene is TRBJ2-3, the V gene TRBV12-5; perhaps TRBD2 as D (6 bases). V shed 6 bases and J shed 6 bases, with 22 bases lying between them. Per germline, CDR1 LGHNT and CDR2 FRNRAP. The CDR3 has 16 amino acids. In DNA, the CDR3 is TGTGCTAGTGGCCCGGGTTCACTAGCCCAGGGCGATACGCAGTATTTT. Translation gives CASGPGSLAQGDTQYF.

V usage is TRBV3-1 (or the pseudogene TRBV3-2) and J usage is TRBJ1-4; D is possibly TRBD1 (5 bases). CDR3 size: 12 residues. CDR1 is LGHDT, CDR2 YNNKEL, per germline (reference sequence). The germline V and J ends were trimmed by 10 bases and 11 bases, with 17 bases remaining between them. The CDR3 DNA reads as TGTGCCACGGAAGGCACAGGCTTTAAACTGTTTTTT. It yields the protein CATEGTGFKLFF.

This chain connects TRBV28 to TRBJ1-2; possible D gene TRBD1, 6 bases. V gave up 6 bases and J gave up 8 bases, with 13 bases separating them. CDR3 length: 12 amino acids. Germline V gene sequence: CDR1 MDHEN, CDR2 SYDVKM. CDR3 in amino acids: CASRIRDIGYTF. CDR3 nucleotides: TGTGCCAGCAGAATTCGGGACATAGGCTACACCTTC.

Worth noting for this clone: In the same sample, other DNA sequences code for this CDR3. The V call is TRBV5-1, the J call TRBJ1-3; D gene uncertain. Trimming shortened V by 4 bases and J by 0 bases, and 5 bases separated the two germline ends. The CDR3 spans 13 residues. Germline CDR1 is SGHRS and CDR2 is YFSETQ. The CDR3 coding sequence is TGCGCCAGCAGCGAGGGCTCTGGAAACACCATATATTTT. This encodes CASSEGSGNTIYF.

This chain connects TRBV19 to TRBJ1-4; TRBD1 agrees at 10 bases. Looked up from germline, CDR1 is LNHDA and CDR2 is SQIVND (reference sequence). V lost 7 bases, J lost 8 bases, and 7 bases stayed unmatched. This CDR3 has 14 residues. CDR3 protein: CASTRQGAAEKLFF. DNA for the CDR3: TGTGCCAGTACTAGACAGGGGGCAGCCGAAAAACTGTTTTTT.

The gene calls are TRBV9 and TRBJ2-2; a possible D gene is TRBD2 (5 bases). V lost 3 bases and J lost 4, with 10 bases in between. Germline V gives CDR1 SGDLS, CDR2 YYNGEE. The CDR3 is 14 residues long. In DNA, the CDR3 is TGTGCCAGCAGCGGAGGTAGCGCCACCGGGGAGCTGTTTTTT. Its translation: CASSGGSATGELFF.

The chain combines TRBV7-9 with TRBJ1-2; no definite D call. The CDR3 covers 15 residues. CDR1 and CDR2 from the germline V gene are SEHNR and FQNEAQ (reference sequence). The V end was cut by 5 bases, the J end by 4 bases, with 17 bases between. In nucleotides, the CDR3 is TGTGCCAGCAGCAACCGGGGTGAGGGCTCCTATGGCTACACCTTC. It is translated as CASSNRGEGSYGYTF. The whole variable domain, remainder taken from reference TRBV7-9 and TRBJ1-2, is DTGVSQNPRHKITKRGQNVTFRCDPISEHNRLYWYRQTLGQGPEFLTYFQNEAQLEKSRLLSDRFSAERPKGSFSTLEIQRTEQGDSAMYLCASSNRGEGSYGYTFGSGTRLTVV.

The J gene is TRBJ2-1, the V gene TRBV27; 7 positions agree with TRBD1. V was pared by 5 bases and J by 2 bases, with 6 bases of the junction left unmatched. There are 15 residues in the CDR3. The germline V gene has CDR1 MNHEY and CDR2 SMNVEV (reference sequence). Here the CDR3 DNA reads TGTGCCAGCAGTCCGGACAGGCTCACCTACAATGAGCAGTTCTTC. Its translation: CASSPDRLTYNEQFF.

The chain is built from TRBV7-9 and TRBJ1-6, with a tentative D call TRBD1 (5 bases). The V end was cut by 6 bases, the J end by 10 bases, with 10 bases between. This CDR3 contains 12 residues. Germline V gene data show CDR1 as SEHNR and CDR2 as FQNEAQ (reference sequence). CDR3 sequence reads: CASSRGNSPLHF. The CDR3 DNA sequence: TGTGCCAGCAGTAGGGGTAACTCACCCCTCCACTTT.